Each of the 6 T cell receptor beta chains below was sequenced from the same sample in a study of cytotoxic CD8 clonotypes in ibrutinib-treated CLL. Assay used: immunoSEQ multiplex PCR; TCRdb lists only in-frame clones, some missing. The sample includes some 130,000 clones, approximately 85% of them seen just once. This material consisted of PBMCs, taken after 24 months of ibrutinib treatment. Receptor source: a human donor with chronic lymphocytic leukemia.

The DNA of the CDR3 is TGTGCCAGCAGCCAAACTATGGCAACGGCAGACTATAATTCACCCCTCCACTTT. Encoded protein: CASSQTMATADYNSPLHF. V usage is TRBV5-8 and J usage is TRBJ1-6, with D unclear. V was clipped by 4 bases and J by 3 bases, with 20 bases between them. The CDR3 has 18 amino acids. Looked up from germline, CDR1 is SGHTS and CDR2 is YDEGEE.

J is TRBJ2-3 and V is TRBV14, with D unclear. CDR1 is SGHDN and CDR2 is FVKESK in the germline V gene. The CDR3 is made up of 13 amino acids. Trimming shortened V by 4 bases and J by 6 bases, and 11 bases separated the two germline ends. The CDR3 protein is CASSPQVTDTQYF. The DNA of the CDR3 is TGTGCCAGCAGCCCCCAAGTGACTGATACGCAGTATTTT. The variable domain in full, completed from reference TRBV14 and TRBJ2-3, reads EAGVTQFPSHSVIEKGQTVTLRCDPISGHDNLYWYRRVMGKEIKFLLHFVKESKQDESGMPNNRFLAERTGGTYSTLKVQPAELEDSGVYFCASSPQVTDTQYFGPGTRLTVL.

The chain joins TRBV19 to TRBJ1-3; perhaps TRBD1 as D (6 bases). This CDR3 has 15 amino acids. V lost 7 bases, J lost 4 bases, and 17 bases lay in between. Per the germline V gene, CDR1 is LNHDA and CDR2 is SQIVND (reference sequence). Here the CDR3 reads CASTPAGARGNTIYF. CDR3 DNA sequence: TGTGCCAGTACCCCGGCGGGGGCGCGCGGAAACACCATATATTTT.

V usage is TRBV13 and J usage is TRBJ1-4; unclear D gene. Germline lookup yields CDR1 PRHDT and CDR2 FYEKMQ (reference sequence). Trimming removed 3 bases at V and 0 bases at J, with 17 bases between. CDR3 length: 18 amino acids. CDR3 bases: TGTGCCAGCAGCTTCGGCCGAGGGTTGACCGCAACTAATGAAAAACTGTTTTTT. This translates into CASSFGRGLTATNEKLFF.

The CDR3 reads CASSYSSAGGVGYTF. CDR3 in DNA: TGTGCCAGCAGTTACTCGAGCGCCGGGGGCGTTGGCTACACCTTC. This rearrangement joins TRBV6-5 to TRBJ1-2, with a possible D match to TRBD1 (6 bases). The CDR3 totals 15 residues. Trimming took 0 bases from V and 7 from J, leaving 15 bases between them. CDR1 is MNHEY and CDR2 is SVGAGI in the germline V gene.

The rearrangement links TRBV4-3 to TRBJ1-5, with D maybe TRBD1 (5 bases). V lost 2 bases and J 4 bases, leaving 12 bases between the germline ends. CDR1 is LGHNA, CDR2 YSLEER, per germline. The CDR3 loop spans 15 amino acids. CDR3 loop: CASSQHRDLNQPQHF. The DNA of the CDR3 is TGCGCCAGCAGCCAACACCGGGACCTAAATCAGCCCCAGCATTTT.